These 16 T cell receptor beta chains share one sample of origin, sequenced in a study of regulatory T cells in long-lasting Graves disease. The sample's time point: newly diagnosed GD, antithyroid drugs for less than 3 months. From RNA extracted from PBMCs, the TCR library was made. According to the study, TCR beta libraries were built with iRepertoire HTBI primers and CDR3-region Arm-PCR. TCRdb reprocessed the multiplex PCR reads via MiXCR and lists one record per CDR3 protein. This sample yields a few hundred thousand distinct CDR3 sequences, of which over 15% are seen a single time; 25% to 30% belongs to the top ten. The data also belong to a second study, concerning T cells in Graves' hyperthyroidism and ophthalmopathy.

The material sequenced was peripheral blood mononuclear cells (PBMCs), taken at new diagnosis, from a patient treated with antithyroid drugs. The source of these receptors is a man between 40 and 49 years old with Graves disease.

This clonotype was observed at least ten times. The chain couples TRBV28 to TRBJ1-5; no reliable D call. The germline CDR1 and CDR2 sequences are MDHEN and SYDVKM. The V end lost 5 bases, the J end lost 4 bases, and 15 bases lay between the germline ends. CDR3 length: 15 residues. CDR3 residues: CASSSAEIYNQPQHF. CDR3 in DNA: TGTGCCAGCAGTAGCGCAGAGATATATAATCAGCCCCAGCATTTT.

This clonotype was seen ten or more times. The rearrangement uses TRBV3-1 and TRBJ2-5; D is ambiguous. The CDR3 spans 14 residues. V gave up 2 bases and J gave up 2 bases, with 9 bases separating them. The germline V gene encodes CDR1 LGHDT and CDR2 YNNKEL (reference sequence). The CDR3 region has the DNA TGTGCCAGCAGCCAAAATAACAGACAAGAGACCCAGTACTTC. Translation: CASSQNNRQETQYF.

This clonotype was observed many times. Written as DNA, the CDR3 is TGTGCCAGCAGTTACGCCAGGCGCACCTCTGGGGCCAACGTCCTGACTTTC. Protein product: CASSYARRTSGANVLTF. The chain uses TRBV6-5 and TRBJ2-6, with D hard to call. The V gene's germline CDR1 is MNHEY and CDR2 SVGAGI. V was trimmed by 2 bases and J by 0 bases, leaving 11 bases between them. The CDR3 contains 17 residues.

This chain joins TRBV30 and TRBJ1-1; D unresolved. CDR3 length: 12 amino acids. Germline assignment: CDR1 GTSNPN and CDR2 SVGIG (reference sequence). Trimming pared 4 bases from V and 5 bases from J, leaving 11 bases between. CDR3 residues: CAWTELGTEAFF. The CDR3 coding sequence is TGTGCCTGGACCGAGCTCGGGACTGAAGCTTTCTTT.

The J gene is TRBJ2-7, the V gene TRBV27; 10 bases are shared with TRBD2. This CDR3 comprises 18 residues. From germline, CDR1 is MNHEY and CDR2 SMNVEV (reference sequence). The V gene end was trimmed by 2 bases and the J gene end by 7 bases; junction bases not matched to a gene: 17. The CDR3, as DNA: TGTGCCAGCAGTTTAACCCCCTCTAGCGGGGGATTGCCTAGGGAGCAGTACTTC. Translation gives CASSLTPSSGGLPREQYF.

In its sample, this clonotype was seen many times. A far larger clone is only one base removed, so a read error is likely. The V gene is TRBV11-2, the J gene TRBJ2-4; TRBD1 agrees at 8 bases. The CDR3 is 12 amino acids. Looked up from germline, CDR1 is SGHAT and CDR2 is FQNNGV. In DNA form, the CDR3 reads TGTGCCAGCAGCTTAGCCGGCAGGGGGCTGTTCTTC. This gives the protein CASSLAGRGLFF. Together with reference TRBV11-2 and TRBJ2-4, the CDR3 gives the full variable domain: EAGVAQSPRYKIIEKRQSVAFWCNPISGHATLYWYQQILGQGPKLLIQFQNNGVVDDSQLPKDRFSAERLKGVDSTLKIQPAKLEDSAVYLCASSLAGRGLFFGAGTRLSVL.

This clonotype was found many times. V is TRBV6-1 and J is TRBJ1-5; a weak D match, TRBD1 (6 bases). V shed 6 bases and J shed 10 bases, with 19 bases lying between them. CDR1 is MNHNS and CDR2 is SASEGT in the germline V gene. The CDR3 loop spans 14 amino acids. The CDR3 reads CASRPQGPVGPQHF. The CDR3 DNA reads TGTGCCAGCAGGCCACAGGGACCAGTCGGCCCCCAGCATTTT.

This clonotype came up many times. The V and J genes are TRBV30 and TRBJ2-5; 9 bases map to TRBD1. Germline CDR1 and CDR2: GTSNPN and SVGIG (reference sequence). The CDR3 contains 14 residues. After removal of 3 bases from V and 5 bases from J, the junction contained 7 bases not matched to a gene. This chain's CDR3 is CAWSFWTGAETQYF. DNA of the CDR3: TGTGCCTGGAGCTTCTGGACAGGGGCGGAGACCCAGTACTTC.

V gene TRBV6-9 combines with J gene TRBJ2-3, with D possibly called TRBD1 or TRBD2 (6 bases each). The CDR3 runs to 16 residues. Trimming took 3 bases from V and 9 from J, leaving 22 bases between them. CDR1 and CDR2 from the germline V gene are MNHGY and SVAAGI. This CDR3 is CASSYFTAEGGWTQYF. In DNA form, the CDR3 reads TGTGCCAGCAGTTACTTCACGGCAGAGGGGGGCTGGACGCAGTATTTT.

This clonotype was seen ten or more times. The chain couples TRBV7-9 to TRBJ2-4, with D possibly being TRBD1 (6 bases). Deletions cut 6 bases from V and 7 bases from J, with 22 bases between. CDR3 length equals 16 residues. Germline V gene data show CDR1 as SEHNR and CDR2 as FQNEAQ (reference sequence). The CDR3 sequence: CASSPRVGAGVNIQYF. The CDR3 DNA sequence: TGTGCCAGCAGTCCAAGGGTCGGCGCAGGGGTGAACATTCAGTACTTC.

V and J are TRBV15 and TRBJ1-1; D perhaps matches TRBD1 (6 bases). The V gene lost 8 bases and the J gene lost 4 bases, with 20 bases spanning the gap. Germline values: CDR1 LNHNV, CDR2 YYDKDF (reference sequence). CDR3 size: 15 residues. The CDR3 coding sequence is TGTGCCACCTCAAATTTGGGGGGCAAAGGCACTGAAGCTTTCTTT. This encodes CATSNLGGKGTEAFF.

This clonotype turned up a few times. This rearrangement joins TRBV4-2 to TRBJ2-3; 8 bases map to TRBD1. V dropped 2 bases and J dropped 4; count of bases not matched to a gene: 5. The germline V gene has CDR1 LGHNA and CDR2 YNFKEQ. CDR3 length equals 15 residues. The DNA for the CDR3 is TGTGCCAGCAGCCAACCGGGACAGGATTCAGATACGCAGTATTTT. Its translation: CASSQPGQDSDTQYF.

V and J are TRBV4-2 and TRBJ2-5, with TRBD1 matching 10 bases. CDR3 size: 17 residues. Trimming cost V 4 bases and J 1 base; bases outside gene matches: 9. Germline assignment: CDR1 LGHNA and CDR2 YNFKEQ. CDR3 amino acids: CASSRGTGVIAQETQYF. In nucleotides, the CDR3 is TGTGCCAGCAGCCGCGGGACAGGGGTGATCGCCCAAGAGACCCAGTACTTC.

The table lists this clonotype with many counts. V is TRBV5-1 and J is TRBJ2-7; weak D call: TRBD1 (5 bases). The V end was cut by 4 bases, the J end by 7 bases, with 18 bases between. The CDR3 sequence is 14 residues long. Germline values: CDR1 SGHRS, CDR2 YFSETQ. The CDR3 sequence is CASSNDSTMGEQYF. DNA for the CDR3: TGCGCCAGCAGCAATGACAGTACGATGGGGGAGCAGTACTTC.

At least ten counts were recorded for this clonotype. The J gene is TRBJ2-7, the V gene TRBV28; no reliable D call. The length of the CDR3 is 14 residues. V was clipped by 2 bases and J by 4 bases, with 12 bases between them. In germline, CDR1 is MDHEN, CDR2 SYDVKM. CDR3 coding DNA: TGTGCCAGCAGTTTACAACAGTCTATATACGAGCAGTACTTC. This translates into CASSLQQSIYEQYF.

This clonotype was observed many times. The chain combines TRBV5-1 with TRBJ2-1, with 11 bases that match TRBD2. This CDR3 has 15 residues. V trimming: 2 bases; J trimming: 7 bases; junction bases outside the gene matches: 5. Germline values: CDR1 SGHRS, CDR2 YFSETQ. The CDR3 nucleotides are TGCGCCAGCAGCTTTACACTAGCGGGAGTGAATGAGCAGTTCTTC. This gives the protein CASSFTLAGVNEQFF. Filled out from reference TRBV5-1 and TRBJ2-1, the complete variable domain reads KAGVTQTPRYLIKTRGQQVTLSCSPISGHRSVSWYQQTPGQGLQFLFEYFSETQRNKGNFPGRFSGRQFSNSRSEMNVSTLELGDSALYLCASSFTLAGVNEQFFGPGTRLTVL.